This T cell receptor (beta chain) is from a study of cytomegalovirus exposure and HLA in healthy donors. Study-wide points: When analyzed later, a missense DCLRE1C variant was found to be linked to TCR beta V- and J-gene trimming. A prior analysis recorded that most TCR beta V segments were productive about 87% or about 30% of the time. Sequencing had likely introduced a cluster of highly shared sequence variants as an artifact. TCR beta sequences reportedly predicted most subjects' HLA-A and HLA-B alleles accurately.

Germline assignment: CDR1 SGHVS and CDR2 FQNEAQ. The CDR3 length is 12 residues. Trimming pared 3 bases from V and 9 bases from J, leaving 11 bases between. This clone has just a few counts. Its antigen remains unknown. A multiplex PCR was run with 60 Vbeta primers and 13 Jbeta primers. Data came from immunoSEQ multiplex PCR; TCRdb stores just in-frame clones and leaves some out. The sample consists of about 95,000 clones, around 79% of them appearing once. V gene TRBV7-8 combines with J gene TRBJ2-5; D possibly corresponds to TRBD2 (5 bases). The specimen was PBMCs. This TCR was sampled from a middle-aged woman in good health and CMV-seronegative. CDR3 loop: CASSFQDGAQYF. The CDR3 DNA follows: TGTGCCAGCAGCTTTCAAGACGGGGCCCAGTACTTC. Supplemented by reference TRBV7-8 and TRBJ2-5, the full variable domain reads GAGVSQSPRYKVAKRGQDVALRCDPISGHVSLFWYQQALGQGPEFLTYFQNEAQLDKSGLPSDRFFAERPEGSVSTLKIQRTQQEDSAVYLCASSFQDGAQYFGPGTRLLVL.